These 10 T cell receptor beta chains originate from one sample sequenced in a study of patients and donors after allogeneic stem cell transplantation. From the RT-PCR reads, TCRdb called clonotypes with MiXCR, one entry per CDR3 protein. This sample yields fewer than 500,000 distinct CDR3 sequences, of which more than 15% are seen a single time; around 7.2% belongs to the top ten. Sequences were obtained from blood, either unsorted or a sorted T cell fraction (not recorded which). These receptors were collected from a human donor who was either an allogeneic HSCT recipient or a stem cell or donor lymphocyte infusion donor (not recorded which). It is not recorded whose cells these are; they may come from a transplant donor.

This clonotype was detected only a few times. This chain links TRBV20-1 with TRBJ2-7; the D gene is possibly TRBD1 (5 bases). Trimming cost V 6 bases and J 0 bases, with 12 bases left between them. This CDR3 spans 13 amino acids. Germline V lookup: CDR1 DFQATT, CDR2 SNEGSKA (reference sequence). In nucleotides, the CDR3 is TGCAGTGCGGCGACAGAAGTCTCCTACGAGCAGTACTTC. Its protein product is CSAATEVSYEQYF.

This clonotype was counted a few times. V and J are TRBV7-2 and TRBJ2-1; 10 bases align to TRBD2. The CDR3 has 16 residues. V was clipped by 2 bases and J by 5 bases; unmatched bases: 6. Per the germline V gene, CDR1 is SGHTA and CDR2 is FQGNSA. The CDR3: CASSLRSGGANNEQFF. The CDR3 DNA reads TGTGCCAGCAGCTTAAGGAGCGGGGGGGCAAACAATGAGCAGTTCTTC.

This clonotype was seen more than once but under ten times. This rearrangement joins TRBV5-8 to TRBJ2-1, with 7 bases lining up with TRBD1. Trimming cost V 5 bases and J 1 base; bases outside gene matches: 6. The CDR3 runs 15 residues. CDR1 and CDR2 (germline): SGHTS, YDEGEE. The CDR3 DNA reads TGTGCCAGCAGTTTTCGGACAGGTTCCTACAATGAGCAGTTCTTC. Residues: CASSFRTGSYNEQFF.

This clonotype appeared once. The chain combines TRBV6-1 with TRBJ2-1; D call uncertain. V lost 5 bases to trimming and J lost 3 bases, with 11 bases between them. Germline V CDR1 and CDR2: MNHNS, SASEGT. The CDR3 length is 14 residues. The CDR3 reads CASSTQVFYNEQFF. Written as DNA, the CDR3 is TGTGCCAGCAGTACTCAGGTTTTCTACAATGAGCAGTTCTTC.

This clonotype appeared a few times. The chain carries TRBV6-2 or TRBV6-3 and TRBJ2-2; 7 bases match TRBD1. Trimming at V came to 2 bases and at J to 1 base, leaving 4 bases not matched to a gene. Germline lookup yields CDR1 MNHEY and CDR2 SVGEGT. The CDR3 totals 16 residues. In DNA form, the CDR3 reads TGTGCCAGCAGTTACAGGGGGCCCCAGAACACCGGGGAGCTGTTTTTT. Translating it yields CASSYRGPQNTGELFF.

This clonotype has a single count. The gene calls are TRBV4-3 and TRBJ2-5, with D possibly matching TRBD2 (6 bases). CDR1 and CDR2 (germline): LGHNA, YSLEER. V lost 3 bases to trimming and J lost 4 bases, with 15 bases between them. The length of the CDR3 is 15 residues. CDR3 amino acids: CASSQTIGTRETQYF. As DNA, the CDR3 is TGCGCCAGCAGCCAGACCATAGGGACTCGAGAGACCCAGTACTTC.

The DNA of the CDR3 is TGCGCCAGCAGCTTCCCTAGCGGGGGGGCAGAGACCCAGTACTTC. Protein: CASSFPSGGAETQYF. The chain links TRBV5-1 to TRBJ2-5; 12 bases are shared with TRBD2. The CDR3 extends over 15 amino acids. Germline V lookup: CDR1 SGHRS, CDR2 YFSETQ. After removal of 2 bases from V and 4 bases from J, the junction contained 3 bases not matched to a gene.

This chain joins TRBV5-8 and TRBJ2-7; tentatively, D is TRBD1 or TRBD2 (5 bases each). The CDR3 contains 17 residues. Germline V CDR1 and CDR2: SGHTS, YDEGEE. V was shortened by 4 bases and J by 0 bases, with 20 bases between the two germline ends. In DNA, the CDR3 is TGTGCCAGCAGCCCCGAGGGACGCGCTATAAGCTCCTACGAGCAGTACTTC. Its translation is CASSPEGRAISSYEQYF.

This clonotype was detected ten times or more. The chain joins TRBV29-1 to TRBJ2-5, with 7 bases identical to TRBD2. The germline V gene encodes CDR1 SQVTM and CDR2 ANQGSEA. With 0 bases clipped from V and 5 bases from J, the junction kept 9 bases outside the gene matches. This CDR3 is built from 15 residues. The CDR3 DNA reads as TGCAGCGTTGAAGACCCGGGAGGCCGCGGGGAGACCCAGTACTTC. Its translation: CSVEDPGGRGETQYF.

This clonotype was recorded a few times. The chain joins TRBV7-2 to TRBJ2-3; TRBD1 agrees at 8 bases. The ends lost 2 bases at V and 0 bases at J; junction bases unmatched: 7. Germline values: CDR1 SGHTA, CDR2 FQGNSA. This CDR3 has 17 residues. As DNA, the CDR3 is TGTGCCAGCAGCTTAAAGGGCAGGGGGCGAAGCACAGATACGCAGTATTTT. The encoded protein is CASSLKGRGRSTDTQYF.